The TCR beta chain under discussion was sequenced for a study of blood T cell repertoires in COVID-19. In terms of age and location, participants ranged from roughly 18 to 95 years and lived in about two dozen US areas. Generated by immunoSEQ multiplex PCR, the TCRdb table keeps only in-frame clones and is missing some. There are around 160,000 clones in the sample; around 81% occur only once, and about 5.6% lies in the top ten. Input material: PBMCs or T cells enriched from blood (not recorded which). The TCR was taken from a middle-aged man who had recovered from COVID-19.

The DNA of the CDR3 is TGCGCCAGCAGCCCCCTGGGACTAGCGGGGGGGCCCGACACCGGGGAGCTGTTTTTT. Translating it yields CASSPLGLAGGPDTGELFF. V gene TRBV4-1 combines with J gene TRBJ2-2; the match to TRBD2 covers 16 bases. V gave up 4 bases and J gave up 3 bases; unmatched junction bases: 8. This CDR3 contains 19 residues. Germline values: CDR1 MGHRA, CDR2 YSYEKL.